This T cell receptor (beta chain) was found in a study of control samples from healthy donors and cancer patients (dated by TCRdb to 2020 to 2022). On this clone: Its antigen specificity is not known. No per-base quality is available; no much larger clone lies one base away.

Library preparation used the immunoSEQ multiplex PCR assay. Held by TCRdb, this immuneACCESS table contains in-frame sequences only and omits some clones. Under half of the omission traces to an unresolved V gene where checked; the cause of the rest is unknown. The sample contains around 200,000 clones, 85% to 95% of them found a single time. Over 1.1% of the sample comes from the top ten. The CDR3 runs 14 residues from the cysteine to the phenylalanine. Only CDR3 DNA is held: 42 bases, read in frame from base 1. Relative to germline, V is 3 bases shorter and J is 3 bases shorter, with 12 bases between their ends. The germline V gene supplies CDR1 SNHLY and CDR2 FYNNEI.

The material sequenced was blood. Here the chain combines TRBV2 and TRBJ2-7; a weak D assignment points to TRBD2 (5 bases agree). This TCR was recovered from a man in his late teens or twenties in good health. In nucleotides, the sequence is TGTGCCAGCAGTGAGAGGACTCCGAACTACGAGCAGTACTTC. Protein translation: CASSERTPNYEQYF.